The 30 T cell receptor beta chains below come from one sample, sequenced in a study of T cell repertoires in cytomegalovirus infection. TCRdb independently ran MiXCR on the reads; one entry per CDR3 protein. The data show around 450,000 distinct CDR3 sequences, approximately 31% seen once. Sequenced: PBMCs. The origin of the receptors is a human donor in good health (CMV status not recorded). Some clones in this sample may be carry-over from other donors' samples.

This clonotype was counted between two and nine times. This chain links TRBV6-4 with TRBJ1-2; 7 nucleotides line up with TRBD1. Germline loops: CDR1 MRHNA, CDR2 SNTAGT. This CDR3 is built from 17 residues. The junction had 10 bases not matched to a gene; V was cut back by 3 bases and J by 0 bases. In DNA form, the CDR3 reads TGTGCCAGCAGTGATAGGGGGCCAAAACGACCTAACTATGGCTACACCTTC. Its protein product is CASSDRGPKRPNYGYTF.

This clonotype has a handful of counts. J is TRBJ1-5 and V is TRBV6-1; 9 nucleotides line up with TRBD1. Per germline, CDR1 MNHNS and CDR2 SASEGT. J gave up 0 bases and V 2 bases, and 20 bases lay outside the gene matches. The CDR3 has 22 residues. The CDR3 sequence: CASSEMPAWGTGTSYSNQPQHF. The CDR3 coding sequence is TGTGCCAGCAGTGAAATGCCAGCATGGGGGACAGGGACATCCTATAGCAATCAGCCCCAGCATTTT.

The genes are TRBV7-3 and TRBJ2-2; 7 nucleotides align to TRBD2. The J segment lost 7 bases and the V segment lost 1 base, leaving 3 bases of the junction unmatched. The CDR3 runs 14 residues. The germline V gene encodes CDR1 SGHTA and CDR2 FQGTGA. The CDR3 spells CASSLRLAGGELFF. CDR3 sequence (DNA): TGTGCCAGCAGCTTAAGACTAGCCGGCGGGGAGCTGTTTTTT.

V and J are TRBV28 and TRBJ1-5, with D uncertain. The CDR3 sequence is 11 residues long. V lost 10 bases to trimming and J lost 4 bases, with 8 bases between them. Germline loops: CDR1 MDHEN, CDR2 SYDVKM. The DNA for the CDR3 is TGTGCCACCAAAGGGAATCAGCCCCAGCATTTT. Amino acids: CATKGNQPQHF. Together with reference TRBV28 and TRBJ1-5, the CDR3 gives the full variable domain: DVKVTQSSRYLVKRTGEKVFLECVQDMDHENMFWYRQDPGLGLRLIYFSYDVKMKEKGDIPEGYSVSREKKERFSLILESASTNQTSMYLCATKGNQPQHFGDGTRLSIL.

This clonotype has a count of ten or more. The rearrangement joins TRBV7-2 to TRBJ2-1, with 11 bases aligning to TRBD2. The CDR3 has 19 amino acids. Unmatched junction bases numbered 11, after V lost 4 bases and J lost 0 bases. Germline values: CDR1 SGHTA, CDR2 FQGNSA. The CDR3, as DNA: TGTGCCAGCAGCTCCCCCGGGACTAGCGGTGCGAGCTCCTACAATGAGCAGTTCTTC. Amino acids: CASSSPGTSGASSYNEQFF.

The CDR3 spells CASSQVETGGARGYTF. CDR3 DNA: TGTGCCAGCAGCCAAGTGGAGACAGGGGGCGCGAGGGGCTACACCTTC. This sequence joins TRBV14 and TRBJ1-2; 10 bases match TRBD1. The trim removed 1 base at V and 8 bases at J, leaving 10 bases unmatched. CDR1 and CDR2 from the germline V gene are SGHDN and FVKESK. This CDR3 comprises 16 residues.

The chain employs TRBV7-6 and TRBJ2-7; D is perhaps TRBD2 (7 bases). This CDR3 spans 14 amino acids. Per germline, CDR1 SGHVS and CDR2 FNYEAQ. Between the trimmed V and J ends, which lost 5 bases and 7 bases, there was a span of 18 bases. For the CDR3, the DNA is TGTGCCAGCAGCCAGATGGGGGGGCTGGGGGAGCAGTACTTC. Its protein product is CASSQMGGLGEQYF.

The chain is built from TRBV12-3 or TRBV12-4 and TRBJ2-1; 9 bases map to TRBD2. Trimming removed 8 bases from V and 7 bases from J; junction bases left unmatched: 3. CDR3 length equals 12 residues. The CDR3: CASLLAGNEQFF. The CDR3 nucleotides are TGTGCCAGCCTCCTAGCGGGGAATGAGCAGTTCTTC.

The DNA for the CDR3 is TGTGCCAGCAGCCCTTCAAGAAATGAGCAGTTCTTC. It translates to CASSPSRNEQFF. This chain connects TRBV5-6 to TRBJ2-1; D remains ambiguous. Germline values: CDR1 SGHDT, CDR2 YYEEEE. Trimming shortened V by 4 bases and J by 7 bases, and 9 bases separated the two germline ends. The CDR3 is made up of 12 amino acids.

The genes are TRBV5-4 and TRBJ2-3; D tentatively fits TRBD1 or TRBD2 (5 bases each). Germline-derived CDR1 and CDR2 are SGHNT and YYREEE (reference sequence). The CDR3 runs to 16 residues. Trimming took off 0 bases at V and 3 bases at J, with 14 bases between the two ends. The CDR3 is CASSLGRGKGTDTQYF. The DNA of the CDR3 is TGTGCCAGCAGCTTGGGAAGAGGGAAGGGGACAGATACGCAGTATTTT.

V and J are TRBV6-5 and TRBJ1-2; a possible D gene is TRBD1 (5 bases). The V and J ends lost 6 bases and 7 bases respectively, with 24 bases between them. Germline assignment: CDR1 MNHEY and CDR2 SVGAGI. The CDR3 contains 16 residues. The CDR3 reads CASSPTGSSGYSGYTF. CDR3 DNA sequence: TGTGCCAGCAGCCCAACCGGTTCATCAGGGTACAGTGGCTACACCTTC.

The V gene is TRBV20-1, the J gene TRBJ2-1; tentatively, D is TRBD1 (5 bases). Trimming shortened V by 5 bases and J by 6 bases, and 11 bases separated the two germline ends. The germline V gene has CDR1 DFQATT and CDR2 SNEGSKA (reference sequence). This CDR3 comprises 12 residues. This CDR3 reads CSASQGGNEQFF. The CDR3 nucleotides are TGCAGTGCTTCTCAGGGTGGCAATGAGCAGTTCTTC.

This clonotype has only a few counts. The chain couples TRBV6-6 to TRBJ1-5, with TRBD1 identical over 10 bases. Germline V gene data show CDR1 as MNHNY and CDR2 as SVGAGI (reference sequence). CDR3 length equals 15 residues. The ends lost 6 bases at V and 4 bases at J; junction bases unmatched: 6. As DNA, the CDR3 is TGTGCCAGCAGGTCCGACAGGGGGCCTAATCAGCCCCAGCATTTT. This codes for CASRSDRGPNQPQHF.

This clonotype was detected only a few times. The chain joins TRBV6-5 to TRBJ1-1; no clear D. The CDR3 is 13 amino acids. CDR1 MNHEY and CDR2 SVGAGI come from the germline V gene. V was shortened by 6 bases and J by 1 base, with 9 bases between the two germline ends. CDR3 sequence reads: CASSPLQNTEAFF. For the CDR3, the DNA is TGTGCCAGCAGCCCGTTGCAGAACACTGAAGCTTTCTTT.

This clonotype showed up many times. J is TRBJ2-1 and V is TRBV7-2; 7 positions match TRBD2. CDR1 and CDR2 (germline): SGHTA, FQGNSA. The CDR3 is made up of 16 amino acids. V dropped 4 bases and J dropped 7; count of bases not matched to a gene: 13. The CDR3 sequence is CASSSYLGGGINEQFF. The CDR3 DNA sequence: TGTGCCAGCAGCTCATATCTTGGCGGGGGAATTAATGAGCAGTTCTTC.

The chain employs TRBV5-6 and TRBJ2-7, with D perhaps assigned TRBD1 or TRBD2 (5 bases each). This CDR3 region has 18 residues. Germline values: CDR1 SGHDT, CDR2 YYEEEE. The V and J ends lost 6 bases and 0 bases respectively, with 25 bases between them. CDR3 amino acids: CASTPLGAGDGLSYEQYF. The CDR3 DNA follows: TGTGCCAGCACCCCTCTCGGCGCCGGGGACGGTCTCTCCTACGAGCAGTACTTC.

This clonotype showed up just a few times. Compared with germline, one end of the junction differs, possibly owing to a read error. The chain combines TRBV6-1 with TRBJ2-2, with a weak D call TRBD2 (5 bases). The CDR3 runs 13 residues. Germline V CDR1 and CDR2: MNHNS, SASEGT. The CDR3 sequence is CASCDYNTGELFF. For the CDR3, the DNA is TGTGCCAGCTGTGACTATAACACCGGGGAGCTGTTTTTT.

A few counts support this clonotype. The chain has TRBV19 and TRBJ2-1; unclear D gene. V gave up 4 bases and J gave up 5 bases, with 9 bases separating them. CDR1 LNHDA and CDR2 SQIVND come from the germline V gene (reference sequence). This CDR3 comprises 13 residues. CDR3 sequence reads: CASSTHSDNEQFF. CDR3 sequence (DNA): TGTGCCAGTAGTACTCACTCAGACAATGAGCAGTTCTTC.

Only a few counts were recorded for this clonotype. The chain carries TRBV6-6 and TRBJ2-7, with D perhaps TRBD2 (5 bases). The CDR3 runs 14 residues. Trimming took off 2 bases at V and 1 base at J, with 9 bases between the two ends. Germline CDR1 reads MNHNY; CDR2 reads SVGAGI (reference sequence). The CDR3 region is CASSYAEGSYEQYF. CDR3 DNA: TGTGCCAGCAGTTACGCCGAGGGATCCTACGAGCAGTACTTC.

The chain employs TRBV7-6 and TRBJ1-4, with a weak D call TRBD1 (5 bases). The V end was cut by 0 bases, the J end by 8 bases, with 7 bases between. The CDR3 totals 13 residues. Germline CDR1 reads SGHVS; CDR2 reads FNYEAQ. The CDR3, as DNA: TGTGCCAGCAGCTTAGCTTGGGGCGAAAAACTGTTTTTT. Translated: CASSLAWGEKLFF.

This clonotype has only a few counts. The V call is TRBV7-7, the J call TRBJ2-5, with D possibly being TRBD1 (7 bases). V lost 0 bases to trimming and J lost 2 bases, with 13 bases between them. This CDR3 spans 16 amino acids. Germline values: CDR1 SSHAT, CDR2 FNYEAQ (reference sequence). This CDR3 reads CASSLALRGVQETQYF. CDR3 sequence (DNA): TGTGCCAGCAGCTTAGCCCTCAGGGGGGTACAAGAGACCCAGTACTTC. The full variable domain, completed using reference TRBV7-7 and TRBJ2-5, is GAGVSQSPRYKVTKRGQDVTLRCDPISSHATLYWYQQALGQGPEFLTYFNYEAQPDKSGLPSDRFSAERPEGSISTLTIQRTEQRDSAMYRCASSLALRGVQETQYFGPGTRLLVL.

With respect to this clonotype: A much more abundant neighbour one base away suggests this may be a read error. The chain has TRBV7-8 and TRBJ2-7, with no clear D. Germline lookup yields CDR1 SGHVS and CDR2 FQNEAQ. Trimming stripped 7 bases from V and 0 bases from J, with 13 bases between. This CDR3 has 14 residues. CDR3 coding DNA: TGTGCCAGCATCCCCCAGCGAAGCTCCTACGAGCAGTACTTC. Amino acid sequence: CASIPQRSSYEQYF.

The rearrangement links TRBV19 to TRBJ1-5; 12 nucleotides align to TRBD1. CDR1 and CDR2 (germline): LNHDA, SQIVND (reference sequence). V dropped 6 bases and J dropped 7; count of bases not matched to a gene: 13. The CDR3 totals 17 residues. The CDR3 loop is CASRSEPGTGGRQPQHF. CDR3 sequence (DNA): TGTGCCAGTAGGTCCGAGCCCGGGACAGGGGGCAGACAGCCCCAGCATTTT.

The chain recombines TRBV4-3 with TRBJ1-2; no clear D gene. V shed 0 bases and J shed 8 bases, with 10 bases lying between them. Germline CDR1 LGHNA, CDR2 YSLEER. The CDR3 is made up of 13 amino acids. In nucleotides, the CDR3 is TGCGCCAGCAGCCAAGATTTTGTTTGCGGCTACACCTTC. This translates into CASSQDFVCGYTF.

The chain has TRBV6-5 and TRBJ1-1, with 10 bases lining up with TRBD1. V trimming: 6 bases; J trimming: 5 bases; junction bases outside the gene matches: 6. CDR3 length: 14 amino acids. Germline V gene sequence: CDR1 MNHEY, CDR2 SVGAGI. The CDR3, as DNA: TGTGCCAGCAGCACGACAGGGGGCAGAACTGAAGCTTTCTTT. This gives the protein CASSTTGGRTEAFF.

This clonotype turned up a few times. The chain combines TRBV20-1 with TRBJ2-6, with D unresolved. The V end lost 3 bases, the J end lost 0 bases, and 9 bases lay between the germline ends. This CDR3 is built from 15 residues. Germline CDR1 reads DFQATT; CDR2 reads SNEGSKA (reference sequence). In nucleotides, the CDR3 is TGCAGTGCTAGGGACCGAAGCTCTGGGGCCAACGTCCTGACTTTC. This sequence encodes CSARDRSSGANVLTF.

A few counts support this clonotype. The V gene is TRBV4-3, the J gene TRBJ2-2; D gene uncertain. Germline CDR1 is LGHNA and CDR2 is YSLEER. This CDR3 contains 15 residues. Trimming took off 0 bases at V and 3 bases at J, with 8 bases between the two ends. Here the CDR3 DNA reads TGCGCCAGCAGCCAAGATGCTCGGTACACCGGGGAGCTGTTTTTT. The encoded protein is CASSQDARYTGELFF.

This clonotype was counted only a few times. The V call is TRBV19, the J call TRBJ1-4; no definite D call. Trimming removed 11 bases at V and 0 bases at J, with 16 bases between. This CDR3 has 15 residues. In germline, CDR1 is LNHDA, CDR2 SQIVND (reference sequence). The DNA for the CDR3 is TGTGCCTCCAAAAACTTTAAAGCAACTAATGAAAAACTGTTTTTT. This sequence encodes CASKNFKATNEKLFF.

A remark on this clonotype: One junction end disagrees with the germline gene, perhaps due to a read error. This chain joins TRBV7-9 and TRBJ1-5, with D possibly matching TRBD1 (5 bases). CDR1 SEHNR and CDR2 FQNEAQ come from the germline V gene (reference sequence). The CDR3 is 17 amino acids. Here the CDR3 DNA reads TGTGCCAGCAGCTTAGGTGGGGCCCTCGGCAGCAATCAGCCCCAACATTTT. Its protein product is CASSLGGALGSNQPQHF.

This clonotype was observed many times. V and J are TRBV7-9 and TRBJ1-4, with D unclear. The germline gives CDR1 SEHNR, CDR2 FQNEAQ (reference sequence). This CDR3 contains 12 residues. V was shortened by 3 bases and J by 12 bases, with 11 bases between the two germline ends. The CDR3 loop reads CASSFTTGELFF. The CDR3 DNA sequence: TGTGCCAGCAGCTTCACGACTGGGGAACTGTTTTTT.